This T cell receptor beta chain appears in the sequencing data of a study of T cells after yellow fever vaccination. Notes on the study in general: The study re-detected most primary-vaccination clones after the booster (under 97% CD4, approximately 88% CD8).

Conversion of TCR transcripts into cDNA relied on 5'RACE template switching, which added a universal primer site and UMIs. TCRdb itself ran the 5' RACE reads through MiXCR, one entry per CDR3 protein. The table lists a few hundred thousand distinct CDR3 sequences, around 10% of them singletons. This clonotype was counted many times. Its matching antigen is unknown. The CDR3 has 16 residues. Looked up from germline, CDR1 is SGHVS and CDR2 is FNYEAQ. The germline V and J ends were trimmed by 7 bases and 1 base, with 17 bases remaining between them. The source of this sequence is a man younger than 30 who received the YFV17D yellow fever vaccine. Here the sequenced sample was PBMCs, taken on the day of the first yellow fever vaccination. The gene calls are TRBV7-6 and TRBJ2-1, with D maybe TRBD1 (6 bases). The CDR3 here is CASTQQGYASYNEQFF. CDR3 DNA sequence: TGTGCCAGCACCCAACAGGGCTATGCTTCCTACAATGAGCAGTTCTTC.